What follows describes a single TCR beta chain. The antigen is undetermined. Germline CDR1 is LNHDA and CDR2 is SQIVND (reference sequence). The CDR3 sequence is 15 residues long. The V gene end was trimmed by 6 bases and the J gene end by 2 bases; junction bases not matched to a gene: 8. This sample is part of a study of resident and recirculating memory T cells in vitiligo. The method was immunoSEQ multiplex PCR; TCRdb's version includes in-frame clones alone and lacks a portion of them. Of roughly 76,000 clones listed, approximately 91% are singletons. Findings of the study overall: Clonality differed among vitiligo lesions, with no unique dominant clone. Non-conserved TCRs across sites and patients suggested distinct clones per lesion.

Stability required unchanged lesions during the previous 6 months. The source of this sequence is a male donor with vitiligo. This rearrangement joins TRBV19 to TRBJ2-3, with 7 bases fitting TRBD2. Input material: blood. The chain's CDR3 is CASSPLAAVTDTQYF. CDR3 DNA: TGTGCCAGTAGCCCCCTAGCGGCCGTCACAGATACGCAGTATTTT.